A single T cell receptor beta chain is shown here with its context. No antigen is known for it. These data belong to a study of graft-versus-host responses after intestinal transplantation. Study-wide context: Tacrolimus plus steroids were given to all recipients for two to three years, preceded by anti-thymocyte globulin induction.

Per germline, CDR1 SGHNT and CDR2 YYREEE (reference sequence). CDR3 length equals 14 residues. V lost 4 bases to trimming and J lost 5 bases, with 15 bases between them. Study-level findings and limits: The recipient marrow held GvH clones, and some of them showed up first in ileum or blood. Early post-transplant HvG declines were associated with peak circulating GvH clone levels.

Sequenced by immunoSEQ multiplex PCR; TCRdb stores in-frame clones only, minus some. The sample consists of some 110,000 clones, just over 90% of them appearing once. The chain uses TRBV5-4 and TRBJ2-5, with D possibly being TRBD2 (5 bases). This specimen was unstimulated CD4+ T cells sorted from spleen or lymph node cells, taken before transplant. This receptor was obtained from a human donor who was the organ donor for an intestinal transplant. The CDR3 is CASSLGVSGETQYF. The CDR3 DNA sequence: TGTGCCAGCAGCCTCGGTGTTTCGGGGGAGACCCAGTACTTC.